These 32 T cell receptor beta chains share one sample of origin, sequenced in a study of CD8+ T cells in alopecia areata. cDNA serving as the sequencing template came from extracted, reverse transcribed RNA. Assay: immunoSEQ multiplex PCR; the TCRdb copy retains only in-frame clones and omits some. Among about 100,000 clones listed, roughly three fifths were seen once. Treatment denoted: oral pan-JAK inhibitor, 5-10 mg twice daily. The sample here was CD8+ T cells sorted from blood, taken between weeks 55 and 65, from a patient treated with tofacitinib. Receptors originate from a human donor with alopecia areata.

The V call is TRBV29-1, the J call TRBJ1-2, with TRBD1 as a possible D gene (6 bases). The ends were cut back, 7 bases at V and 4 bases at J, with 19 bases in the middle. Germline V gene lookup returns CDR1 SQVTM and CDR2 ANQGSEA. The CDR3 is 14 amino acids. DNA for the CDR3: TGCAGCGACGTGTCCGGGAGAGGGGGCTATGGCTACACCTTC. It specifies CSDVSGRGGYGYTF.

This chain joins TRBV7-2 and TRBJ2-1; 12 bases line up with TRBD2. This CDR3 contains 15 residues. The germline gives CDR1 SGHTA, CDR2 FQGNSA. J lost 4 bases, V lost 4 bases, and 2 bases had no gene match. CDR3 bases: TGTGCCAGCAGCTCTAGCGGGGGGGCTTACAATGAGCAGTTCTTC. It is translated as CASSSSGGAYNEQFF.

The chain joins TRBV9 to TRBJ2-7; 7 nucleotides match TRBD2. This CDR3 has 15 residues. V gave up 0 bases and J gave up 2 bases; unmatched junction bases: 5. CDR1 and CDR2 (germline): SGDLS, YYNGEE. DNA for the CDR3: TGTGCCAGCAGCGTAGAGAGCGGGGCGACCTACGAGCAGTACTTC. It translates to CASSVESGATYEQYF.

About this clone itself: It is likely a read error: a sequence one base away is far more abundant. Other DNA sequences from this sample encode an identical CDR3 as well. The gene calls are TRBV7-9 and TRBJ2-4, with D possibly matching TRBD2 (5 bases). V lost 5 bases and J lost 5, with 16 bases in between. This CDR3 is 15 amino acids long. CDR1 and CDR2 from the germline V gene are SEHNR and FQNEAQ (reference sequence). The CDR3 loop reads CASSPGVGGQNIQYF. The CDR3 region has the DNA TGTGCCAGCAGCCCCGGGGTCGGCGGGCAAAACATTCAGTACTTC.

The CDR3 DNA reads TGTGCCTGGAGTGTGAGCAGGGGGCTCGGCTACACCTTC. Encoded protein: CAWSVSRGLGYTF. The V gene is TRBV30, the J gene TRBJ1-2; 8 bases map to TRBD1. The trim removed 0 bases at V and 8 bases at J, leaving 5 bases unmatched. The CDR3 spans 13 residues. Germline CDR1 is GTSNPN and CDR2 is SVGIG (reference sequence).

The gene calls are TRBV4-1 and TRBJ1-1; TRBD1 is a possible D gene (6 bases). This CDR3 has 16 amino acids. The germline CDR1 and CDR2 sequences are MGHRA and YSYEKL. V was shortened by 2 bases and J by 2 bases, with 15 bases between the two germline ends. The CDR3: CASSQNRVDINTEAFF. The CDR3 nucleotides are TGCGCCAGCAGCCAAAACAGGGTCGATATCAACACTGAAGCTTTCTTT.

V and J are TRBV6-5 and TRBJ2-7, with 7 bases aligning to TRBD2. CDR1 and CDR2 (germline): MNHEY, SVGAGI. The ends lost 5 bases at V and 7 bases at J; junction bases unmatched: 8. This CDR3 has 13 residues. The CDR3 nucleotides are TGTGCCAGCAGTCCCGGACTAGATTTGGAGCAGTACTTC. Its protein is CASSPGLDLEQYF.

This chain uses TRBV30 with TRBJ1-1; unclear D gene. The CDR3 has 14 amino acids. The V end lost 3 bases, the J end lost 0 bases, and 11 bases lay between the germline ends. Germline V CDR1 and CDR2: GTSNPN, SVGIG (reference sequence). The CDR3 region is CAWSAPRVNTEAFF. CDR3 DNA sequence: TGTGCCTGGAGCGCCCCAAGGGTGAACACTGAAGCTTTCTTT.

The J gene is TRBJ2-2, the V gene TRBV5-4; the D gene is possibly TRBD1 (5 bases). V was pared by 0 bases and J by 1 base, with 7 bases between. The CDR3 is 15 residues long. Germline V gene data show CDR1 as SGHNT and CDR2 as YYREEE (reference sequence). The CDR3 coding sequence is TGTGCCAGCAGCTTGGGACAGTTGAACACCGGGGAGCTGTTTTTT. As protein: CASSLGQLNTGELFF.

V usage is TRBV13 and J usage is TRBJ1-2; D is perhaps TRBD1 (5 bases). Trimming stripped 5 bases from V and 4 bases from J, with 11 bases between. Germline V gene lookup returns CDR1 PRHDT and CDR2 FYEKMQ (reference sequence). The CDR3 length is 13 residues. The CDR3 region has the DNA TGTGCCAGCAGCCAAACGGGGCTCTATGGCTACACCTTC. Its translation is CASSQTGLYGYTF. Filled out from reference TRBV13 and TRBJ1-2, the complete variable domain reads AAGVIQSPRHLIKEKRETATLKCYPIPRHDTVYWYQQGPGQDPQFLISFYEKMQSDKGSIPDRFSAQQFSDYHSELNMSSLELGDSALYFCASSQTGLYGYTFGSGTRLTVV.

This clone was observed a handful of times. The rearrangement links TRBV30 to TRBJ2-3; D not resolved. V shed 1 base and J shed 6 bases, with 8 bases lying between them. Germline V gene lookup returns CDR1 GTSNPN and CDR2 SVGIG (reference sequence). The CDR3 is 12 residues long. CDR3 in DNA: TGTGCCTGGAGTGCGACTTATGATACGCAGTATTTT. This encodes CAWSATYDTQYF. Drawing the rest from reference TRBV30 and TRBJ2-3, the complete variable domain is SQTIHQWPATLVQPVGSPLSLECTVEGTSNPNLYWYRQAAGRGLQLLFYSVGIGQISSEVPQNLSASRPQDRQFILSSKKLLLSDSGFYLCAWSATYDTQYFGPGTRLTVL.

The CDR3 DNA is TGTGCCAGCGGCGGGACAGGGCCGGATACGCAGTATTTT. Protein product: CASGGTGPDTQYF. The chain combines TRBV7-9 with TRBJ2-3, with 9 nucleotides matching TRBD1. The CDR3 runs to 13 residues. The V and J ends lost 8 bases and 6 bases, in that order; junction bases with no gene match: 6. CDR1 and CDR2 (germline): SEHNR, FQNEAQ (reference sequence).

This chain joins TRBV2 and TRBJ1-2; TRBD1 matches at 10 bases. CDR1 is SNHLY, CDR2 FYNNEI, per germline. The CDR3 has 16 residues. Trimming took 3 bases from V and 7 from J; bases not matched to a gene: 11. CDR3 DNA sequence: TGTGCCAGCAGTGATGTGGGTCAGACAGGGGGCTTTGGCTACACCTTC. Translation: CASSDVGQTGGFGYTF.

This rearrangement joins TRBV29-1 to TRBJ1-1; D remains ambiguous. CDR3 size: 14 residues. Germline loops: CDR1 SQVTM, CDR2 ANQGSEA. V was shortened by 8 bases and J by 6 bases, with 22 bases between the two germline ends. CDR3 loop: CSYPGPAGFPEAFF. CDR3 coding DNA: TGCAGCTACCCCGGTCCAGCGGGGTTCCCTGAAGCTTTCTTT.

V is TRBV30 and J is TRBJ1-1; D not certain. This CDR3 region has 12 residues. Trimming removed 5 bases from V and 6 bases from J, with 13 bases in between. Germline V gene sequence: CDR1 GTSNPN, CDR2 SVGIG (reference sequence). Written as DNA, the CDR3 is TGTGCCTGGGCCCGAGATGATCCTGAAGCTTTCTTT. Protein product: CAWARDDPEAFF.

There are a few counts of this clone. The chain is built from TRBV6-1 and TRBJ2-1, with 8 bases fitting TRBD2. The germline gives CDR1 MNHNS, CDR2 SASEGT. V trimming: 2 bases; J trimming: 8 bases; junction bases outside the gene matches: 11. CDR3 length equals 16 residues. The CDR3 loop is CASSEWAGTSRDEQFF. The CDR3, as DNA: TGTGCCAGCAGTGAATGGGCTGGGACTAGTCGTGATGAGCAGTTCTTC.

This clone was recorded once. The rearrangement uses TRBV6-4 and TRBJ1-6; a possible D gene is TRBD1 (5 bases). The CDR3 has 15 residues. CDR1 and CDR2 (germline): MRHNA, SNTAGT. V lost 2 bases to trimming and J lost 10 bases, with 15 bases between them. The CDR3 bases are TGTGCCAGCAGTGACCAATACCGTGGGGACTCACCCCTCCACTTT. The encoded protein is CASSDQYRGDSPLHF.

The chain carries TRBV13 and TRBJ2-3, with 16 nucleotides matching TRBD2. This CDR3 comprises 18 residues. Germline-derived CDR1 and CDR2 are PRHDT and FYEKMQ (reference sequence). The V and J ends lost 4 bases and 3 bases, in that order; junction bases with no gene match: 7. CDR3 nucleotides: TGTGCCAGCAGCTCGGGACTAGCGGGGGGGCAGCCGACAGATACGCAGTATTTT. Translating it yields CASSSGLAGGQPTDTQYF.

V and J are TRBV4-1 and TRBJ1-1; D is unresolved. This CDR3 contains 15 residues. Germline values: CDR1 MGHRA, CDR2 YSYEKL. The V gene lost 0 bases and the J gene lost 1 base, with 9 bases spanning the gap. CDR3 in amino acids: CASSQDPDPNTEAFF. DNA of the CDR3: TGCGCCAGCAGCCAAGATCCCGACCCGAACACTGAAGCTTTCTTT.

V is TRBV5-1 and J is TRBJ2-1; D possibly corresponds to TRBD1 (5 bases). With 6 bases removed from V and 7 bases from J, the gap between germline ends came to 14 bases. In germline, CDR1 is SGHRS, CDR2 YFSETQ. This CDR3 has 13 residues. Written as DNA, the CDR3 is TGCGCCAGCATCCCGACAGACCGGAATGAGCAGTTCTTC. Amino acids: CASIPTDRNEQFF.

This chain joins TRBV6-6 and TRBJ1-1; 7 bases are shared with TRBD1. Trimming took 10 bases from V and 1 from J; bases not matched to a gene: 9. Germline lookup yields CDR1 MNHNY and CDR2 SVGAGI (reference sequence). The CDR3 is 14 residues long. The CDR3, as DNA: TGTGCCACCCTCCTAACAGGGGCGAACACTGAAGCTTTCTTT. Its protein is CATLLTGANTEAFF.

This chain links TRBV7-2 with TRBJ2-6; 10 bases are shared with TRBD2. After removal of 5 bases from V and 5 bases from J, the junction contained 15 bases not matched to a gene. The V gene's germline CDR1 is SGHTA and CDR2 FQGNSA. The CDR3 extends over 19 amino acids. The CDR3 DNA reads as TGTGCCAGCAGCCAAGACCCATCAGCGGGGGGGATCTGGGCCAACGTCCTGACTTTC. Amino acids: CASSQDPSAGGIWANVLTF.

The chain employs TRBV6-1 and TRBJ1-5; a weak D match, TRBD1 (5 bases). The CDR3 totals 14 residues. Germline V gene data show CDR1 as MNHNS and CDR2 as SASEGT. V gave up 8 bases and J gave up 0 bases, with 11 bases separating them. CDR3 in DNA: TGTGCCAGCCGACAGAGAATTAGCAATCAGCCCCAGCATTTT. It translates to CASRQRISNQPQHF.

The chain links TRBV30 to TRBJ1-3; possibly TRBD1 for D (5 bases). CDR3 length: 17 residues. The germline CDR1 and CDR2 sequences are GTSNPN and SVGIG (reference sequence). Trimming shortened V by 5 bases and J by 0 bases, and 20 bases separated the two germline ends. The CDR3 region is CAWLHLDISSSGNTIYF. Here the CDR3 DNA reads TGTGCCTGGCTACACTTGGACATCTCCAGCTCTGGAAACACCATATATTTT.

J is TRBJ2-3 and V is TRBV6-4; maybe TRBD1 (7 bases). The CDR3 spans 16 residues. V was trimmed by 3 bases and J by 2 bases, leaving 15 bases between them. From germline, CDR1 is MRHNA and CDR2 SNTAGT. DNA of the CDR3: TGTGCCAGCAGTGAGGAGGCAGGGGGGTCCACAGATACGCAGTATTTT. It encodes CASSEEAGGSTDTQYF.

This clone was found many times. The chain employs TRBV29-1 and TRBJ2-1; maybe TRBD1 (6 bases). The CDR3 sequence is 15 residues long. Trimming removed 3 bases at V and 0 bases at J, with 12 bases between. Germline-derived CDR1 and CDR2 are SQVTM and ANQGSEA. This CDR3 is CSVEPGESSYNEQFF. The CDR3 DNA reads TGCAGCGTTGAGCCAGGGGAGAGCTCCTACAATGAGCAGTTCTTC.

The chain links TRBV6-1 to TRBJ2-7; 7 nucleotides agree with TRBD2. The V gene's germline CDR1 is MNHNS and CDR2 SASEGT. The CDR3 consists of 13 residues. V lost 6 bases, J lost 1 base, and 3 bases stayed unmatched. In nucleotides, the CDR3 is TGTGCCAGCAGCAGCGGGGATTCCTACGAGCAGTACTTC. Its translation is CASSSGDSYEQYF.

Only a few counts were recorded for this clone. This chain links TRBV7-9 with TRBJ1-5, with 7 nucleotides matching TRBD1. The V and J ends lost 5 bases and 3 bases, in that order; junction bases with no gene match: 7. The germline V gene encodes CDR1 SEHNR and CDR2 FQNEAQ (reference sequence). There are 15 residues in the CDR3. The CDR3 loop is CASSPGRGNNQPQHF. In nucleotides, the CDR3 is TGTGCCAGCAGCCCCGGCAGGGGGAACAATCAGCCCCAGCATTTT. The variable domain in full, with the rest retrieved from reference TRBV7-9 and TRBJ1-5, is DTGVSQNPRHKITKRGQNVTFRCDPISEHNRLYWYRQTLGQGPEFLTYFQNEAQLEKSRLLSDRFSAERPKGSFSTLEIQRTEQGDSAMYLCASSPGRGNNQPQHFGDGTRLSIL.

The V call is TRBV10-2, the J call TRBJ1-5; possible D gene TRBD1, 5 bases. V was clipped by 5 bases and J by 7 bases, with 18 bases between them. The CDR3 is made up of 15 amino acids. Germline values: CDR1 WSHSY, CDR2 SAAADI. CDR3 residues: CASSNKGEHRQPQHF. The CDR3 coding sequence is TGCGCCAGCAGTAACAAAGGGGAGCACCGGCAGCCCCAGCATTTT.

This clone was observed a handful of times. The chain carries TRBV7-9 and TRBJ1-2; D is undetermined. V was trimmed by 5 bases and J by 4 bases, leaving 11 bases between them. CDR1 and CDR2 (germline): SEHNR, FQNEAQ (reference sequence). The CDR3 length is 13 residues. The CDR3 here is CASSRRGSYGYTF. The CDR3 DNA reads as TGTGCCAGCAGCCGCCGTGGGAGCTATGGCTACACCTTC.

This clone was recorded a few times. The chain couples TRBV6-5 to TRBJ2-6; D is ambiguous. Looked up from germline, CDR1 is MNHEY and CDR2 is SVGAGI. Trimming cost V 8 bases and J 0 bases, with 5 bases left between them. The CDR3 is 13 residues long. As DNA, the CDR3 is TGTGCCAGCGCTCGCTCTGGGGCCAACGTCCTGACTTTC. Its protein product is CASARSGANVLTF.

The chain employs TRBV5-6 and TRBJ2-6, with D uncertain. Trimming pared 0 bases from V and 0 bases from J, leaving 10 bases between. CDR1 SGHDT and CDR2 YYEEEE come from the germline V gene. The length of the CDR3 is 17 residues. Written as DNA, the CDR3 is TGTGCCAGCAGCTTGGGACGTGCCATCTCTGGGGCCAACGTCCTGACTTTC. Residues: CASSLGRAISGANVLTF.